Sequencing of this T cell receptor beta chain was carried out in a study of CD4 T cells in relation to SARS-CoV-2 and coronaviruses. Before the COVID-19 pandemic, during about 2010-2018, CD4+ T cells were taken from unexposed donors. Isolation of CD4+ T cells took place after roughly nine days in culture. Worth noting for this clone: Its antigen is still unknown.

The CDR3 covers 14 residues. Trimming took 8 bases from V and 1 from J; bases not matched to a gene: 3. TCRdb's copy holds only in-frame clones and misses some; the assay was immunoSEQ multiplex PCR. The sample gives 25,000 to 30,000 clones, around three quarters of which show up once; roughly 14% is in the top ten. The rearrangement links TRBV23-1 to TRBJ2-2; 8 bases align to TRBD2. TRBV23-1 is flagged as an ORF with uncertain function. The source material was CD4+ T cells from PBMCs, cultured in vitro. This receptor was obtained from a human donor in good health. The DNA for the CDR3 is TGCGCCAGCCTTCGGGGGGGGAACACCGGGGAGCTGTTTTTT. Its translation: CASLRGGNTGELFF.